One and the same sample provided the 19 T cell receptor beta chains below, sequenced in a study of PD-1 blockade in mismatch repair-deficient tumors. Only in-frame clones appear in the TCRdb table, and some are missing; sequencing was by immunoSEQ multiplex PCR. The table lists 90,000 to 120,000 clones, approximately 80% of them singletons. The sequences come from peripheral blood, collected less than 37 weeks after starting pembrolizumab. These receptors all stem from an adult with mismatch repair-deficient cancer.

The genes are TRBV9 and TRBJ1-3; TRBD1 matches at 9 bases. CDR1 and CDR2 (germline): SGDLS, YYNGEE. V lost 4 bases, J lost 6 bases, and 5 bases stayed unmatched. This CDR3 region has 14 residues. CDR3 protein: CASSPRQGVNTIYF. The CDR3, as DNA: TGTGCCAGCAGCCCGAGACAGGGGGTAAACACCATATATTTT. The whole variable domain, remainder taken from reference TRBV9 and TRBJ1-3, is DSGVTQTPKHLITATGQRVTLRCSPRSGDLSVYWYQQSLDQGLQFLIQYYNGEERAKGNILERFSAQQFPDLHSELNLSSLELGDSALYFCASSPRQGVNTIYFGEGSWLTVV.

The chain couples TRBV5-4 to TRBJ2-5; 8 bases map to TRBD2. Losses at the gene ends were 4 bases for V and 2 bases for J; bases not matched to a gene: 7. The CDR3 consists of 15 residues. In germline, CDR1 is SGHNT, CDR2 YYREEE (reference sequence). The chain's CDR3 is CASSRGGSIQETQYF. CDR3 nucleotide sequence: TGTGCCAGCAGCCGGGGGGGGTCTATTCAAGAGACCCAGTACTTC.

This chain connects TRBV28 to TRBJ1-1; TRBD1 agrees at 7 bases. The germline CDR1 and CDR2 sequences are MDHEN and SYDVKM. This CDR3 region has 12 residues. J lost 9 bases, V lost 5 bases, and 6 bases had no gene match. The chain's CDR3 is CASSLQGYQAFF. DNA for the CDR3: TGTGCCAGCAGTCTACAGGGGTACCAAGCTTTCTTT. Full variable domain (missing parts from reference TRBV28 and TRBJ1-1): DVKVTQSSRYLVKRTGEKVFLECVQDMDHENMFWYRQDPGLGLRLIYFSYDVKMKEKGDIPEGYSVSREKKERFSLILESASTNQTSMYLCASSLQGYQAFFGQGTRLTVV.

V and J are TRBV19 and TRBJ2-3; 10 bases line up with TRBD2. The V gene's germline CDR1 is LNHDA and CDR2 SQIVND (reference sequence). This CDR3 is built from 16 residues. V lost 7 bases and J lost 5; bases outside the gene matches: 12. CDR3 sequence: CASTGAGGDTGDTQYF. The CDR3 DNA reads as TGTGCCAGTACAGGAGCGGGGGGGGATACCGGAGATACGCAGTATTTT.

The gene calls are TRBV27 and TRBJ2-1, with D unresolved. This CDR3 has 14 amino acids. In germline, CDR1 is MNHEY, CDR2 SMNVEV (reference sequence). The germline V and J ends were trimmed by 2 bases and 2 bases, with 7 bases remaining between them. The CDR3 DNA is TGTGCCAGCAGTTTAGCGGCCGCCTACAATGAGCAGTTCTTC. Its translation is CASSLAAAYNEQFF.

The chain carries TRBV2 and TRBJ2-7; possibly TRBD1 or TRBD2 for D (6 bases each). This CDR3 has 16 residues. Trimming removed 11 bases from V and 4 bases from J, with 27 bases in between. CDR1 is SNHLY, CDR2 FYNNEI, per germline. Here the CDR3 reads CAFVGGLKFSRYEQYF. DNA of the CDR3: TGTGCCTTCGTAGGGGGGCTCAAGTTCTCTCGGTACGAGCAGTACTTC.

V usage is TRBV28 and J usage is TRBJ1-2; TRBD1 might be the D (6 bases). Germline V CDR1 and CDR2: MDHEN, SYDVKM. This CDR3 region has 13 residues. Trimming removed 8 bases at V and 5 bases at J, with 15 bases between. This CDR3 reads CASETGERYGYTF. CDR3 DNA: TGTGCCAGCGAGACAGGCGAAAGGTATGGCTACACCTTC.

The chain recombines TRBV4-3 with TRBJ2-2; TRBD1 agrees at 7 bases. The junction had 9 bases not matched to a gene; V was cut back by 2 bases and J by 0 bases. The germline V gene encodes CDR1 LGHNA and CDR2 YSLEER. The CDR3 contains 18 residues. DNA for the CDR3: TGCGCCAGCAGCCAAAAAGTACAGGGGTTAACGAACACCGGGGAGCTGTTTTTT. Amino acid sequence: CASSQKVQGLTNTGELFF.

This sequence joins TRBV25-1 and TRBJ1-5; possible D gene TRBD1, 5 bases. Trimming stripped 2 bases from V and 0 bases from J, with 8 bases between. The CDR3 is made up of 15 amino acids. The germline gives CDR1 MGHDK, CDR2 SYGVNS. The CDR3 reads CASSEDSYSNQPQHF. The CDR3 nucleotides are TGTGCCAGCAGTGAAGACAGTTATAGCAATCAGCCCCAGCATTTT.

V is TRBV4-1 and J is TRBJ2-1; D unresolved. The CDR3 is 13 amino acids. Germline loops: CDR1 MGHRA, CDR2 YSYEKL. Deletions cut 4 bases from V and 4 bases from J, with 8 bases between. DNA for the CDR3: TGCGCCAGCAGCCGTCTTTATTACAATGAGCAGTTCTTC. Its translation: CASSRLYYNEQFF.

The gene calls are TRBV19 and TRBJ1-2, with TRBD1 matching over 9 bases. The CDR3 covers 16 residues. Germline CDR1 LNHDA, CDR2 SQIVND (reference sequence). Losses at the gene ends were 4 bases for V and 6 bases for J; bases not matched to a gene: 12. CDR3 residues: CASSRKGQGLMDGYTF. CDR3 in DNA: TGTGCCAGTAGTAGGAAGGGACAGGGACTTATGGATGGCTACACCTTC.

The chain is built from TRBV10-3 and TRBJ2-5, with D uncertain. This CDR3 is built from 14 residues. Germline values: CDR1 ENHRY, CDR2 SYGVKD. Trimming took off 0 bases at V and 1 base at J, with 6 bases between the two ends. CDR3 sequence reads: CAISESLPQETQYF. The CDR3 coding sequence is TGTGCCATCAGTGAGTCGTTACCCCAAGAGACCCAGTACTTC.

J is TRBJ2-3 and V is TRBV5-4, with a weak D call TRBD2 (5 bases). The ends were cut back, 0 bases at V and 3 bases at J, with 23 bases in the middle. CDR1 SGHNT and CDR2 YYREEE come from the germline V gene (reference sequence). The CDR3 has 19 residues. CDR3 nucleotide sequence: TGTGCCAGCAGCTTGGGATCCCTTATTGCCCTAGCTAGTACAGATACGCAGTATTTT. It codes for CASSLGSLIALASTDTQYF.

The chain uses TRBV7-9 and TRBJ2-7, with no clear D. Germline V gene lookup returns CDR1 SEHNR and CDR2 FQNEAQ (reference sequence). This CDR3 comprises 14 residues. V was pared by 5 bases and J by 2 bases, with 13 bases between. As DNA, the CDR3 is TGTGCCAGCAGCCCCCCCCCAGATCCCTACGAGCAGTACTTC. Translating it yields CASSPPPDPYEQYF.

The chain uses TRBV4-3 and TRBJ2-3; D possibly corresponds to TRBD1 (5 bases). CDR1 and CDR2 (germline): LGHNA, YSLEER. The CDR3 is 16 residues long. V dropped 0 bases and J dropped 7 bases, with 17 bases sitting between them. The CDR3 nucleotides read TGCGCCAGCAGCCAAGAGGGGCGAAACCCTCTCAATACGCAGTATTTT. This codes for CASSQEGRNPLNTQYF.

CDR3: CATSRAGLTETQYF. CDR3 DNA: TGTGCCACCAGCAGAGCTGGCTTGACAGAGACCCAGTACTTC. The chain combines TRBV15 with TRBJ2-5; no firm D call. Germline CDR1 and CDR2: LNHNV and YYDKDF (reference sequence). The V gene lost 1 base and the J gene lost 4 bases, with 10 bases spanning the gap. The CDR3 totals 14 residues.

The chain joins TRBV5-6 to TRBJ2-1; 10 bases are shared with TRBD1. V shed 5 bases and J 5 bases; nucleotides not matched to a gene: 7. Germline V gene sequence: CDR1 SGHDT, CDR2 YYEEEE. The CDR3 spans 15 residues. CDR3 sequence reads: CASSSPGQGNNEQFF. In nucleotides, the CDR3 is TGTGCCAGCAGTTCCCCGGGACAGGGGAACAATGAGCAGTTCTTC.

This chain joins TRBV19 and TRBJ2-7, with a weak D call TRBD2 (6 bases). The CDR3 length is 13 residues. Trimming removed 4 bases at V and 6 bases at J, with 13 bases between. CDR1 and CDR2 from the germline V gene are LNHDA and SQIVND (reference sequence). The CDR3 loop reads CASSRGTRGEQYF. The CDR3 coding sequence is TGTGCCAGTAGTAGGGGGACGCGGGGCGAGCAGTACTTC.

The chain carries TRBV7-2 and TRBJ2-2, with 8 bases lining up with TRBD2. CDR1 SGHTA and CDR2 FQGNSA come from the germline V gene. The ends lost 6 bases at V and 0 bases at J; junction bases unmatched: 3. The CDR3 contains 15 residues. CDR3 DNA sequence: TGTGCCAGCAGTTCGGGACTAGCGAACACCGGGGAGCTGTTTTTT. It is translated as CASSSGLANTGELFF.